What follows is one T cell receptor (beta chain) and its context. The protocol was immunoSEQ multiplex PCR, while the TCRdb copy is restricted to in-frame clones and leaves out a portion. The sample holds roughly 200,000 clones, more than 75% seen once. Germline-derived CDR1 and CDR2 are MGHRA and YSYEKL. The CDR3 contains 15 residues. V shed 4 bases, J shed 2 bases, and the junction held 4 bases outside the gene matches. This record comes from a study of blood T cell repertoires in COVID-19. This sequence originates from a person aged 70 to 85 with COVID-19, enrolled during active disease. Sequences were obtained from peripheral blood. The chain employs TRBV4-1 and TRBJ2-7; 11 positions agree with TRBD2. CDR3 DNA sequence: TGCGCCAGCAGCCTGACTAGCGGGATGGCCTACGAGCAGTACTTC. Translated: CASSLTSGMAYEQYF.